The 31 T cell receptor beta chains below were found in one sample sequenced in a study of blood T cell repertoires in COVID-19 (dated by TCRdb to about 2020). To prepare the library, the immunoSEQ multiplex PCR assay was applied. TCRdb re-hosts the immuneACCESS table, in-frame sequences only. Its copies lack some clones; in the studies checked, an unresolved V gene accounts for under half of them, and the cause for the rest is not known. For this sample there are around 140,000 clones; about 89% appear just once. The ten largest clones take up 11% of the sample. The sample taken for sequencing was peripheral blood. Receptors originate from a woman aged 65 to 85 with COVID-19, enrolled during active disease.

V usage is TRBV5-4 and J usage is TRBJ1-3; D may be TRBD1 (5 bases). V was shortened by 0 bases and J by 0 bases, with 7 bases between the two germline ends. The CDR3 totals 15 residues. Germline V gene data show CDR1 as SGHNT and CDR2 as YYREEE (reference sequence). The CDR3 loop is CASSLDGGSGNTIYF. The CDR3 bases are TGTGCCAGCAGCTTGGACGGGGGCTCTGGAAACACCATATATTTT.

This clone has a handful of counts. This chain uses TRBV2 with TRBJ2-3, with TRBD1 as a possible D gene (6 bases). The V gene lost 11 bases and the J gene lost 2 bases, with 14 bases spanning the gap. CDR1 is SNHLY, CDR2 FYNNEI, per germline. The CDR3 runs to 13 residues. The CDR3 region is CACRRGPTDTQYF. As DNA, the CDR3 is TGTGCCTGCCGCAGGGGCCCCACAGATACGCAGTATTTT.

The J gene is TRBJ1-1, the V gene TRBV7-9; possibly TRBD1 for D (6 bases). V lost 4 bases and J 2 bases, leaving 14 bases between the germline ends. In germline, CDR1 is SEHNR, CDR2 FQNEAQ (reference sequence). The CDR3 sequence is 15 residues long. The CDR3 sequence: CASSSTGRGNTEAFF. CDR3 DNA: TGTGCCAGCAGCTCAACAGGGAGGGGAAACACTGAAGCTTTCTTT.

This clone was counted once. J is TRBJ1-2 and V is TRBV5-8, with a tentative D call TRBD1 (6 bases). Between the trimmed V and J ends, which lost 5 bases and 6 bases, there was a span of 17 bases. This CDR3 spans 14 amino acids. Germline V lookup: CDR1 SGHTS, CDR2 YDEGEE. The CDR3 region is CASRRPGTKDGYTF. The CDR3 DNA follows: TGTGCCAGCAGGCGCCCCGGGACAAAGGATGGCTACACCTTC.

The chain is built from TRBV19 and TRBJ2-1; 9 bases map to TRBD1. V lost 0 bases, J lost 6 bases, and 3 bases stayed unmatched. CDR3 length: 15 residues. Germline CDR1 and CDR2: LNHDA and SQIVND (reference sequence). CDR3 nucleotide sequence: TGTGCCAGTAGTATAGATGGGGGACAGGGCAATGAGCAGTTCTTC. Residues: CASSIDGGQGNEQFF.

The chain has TRBV5-1 and TRBJ1-2; TRBD1 might be the D (5 bases). Germline V gives CDR1 SGHRS, CDR2 YFSETQ. Deletions cut 0 bases from V and 4 bases from J, with 13 bases between. This CDR3 comprises 15 residues. The CDR3 loop reads CASSLVLGGGYGYTF. As DNA, the CDR3 is TGCGCCAGCAGCTTGGTTCTCGGGGGAGGCTATGGCTACACCTTC.

The sample holds one count of this clone. The rearrangement joins TRBV6-5 to TRBJ2-1, with a weak D call TRBD2 (7 bases). The germline CDR1 and CDR2 sequences are MNHEY and SVGAGI. The V end was cut by 0 bases, the J end by 9 bases, with 9 bases between. The CDR3 consists of 13 residues. Here the CDR3 DNA reads TGTGCCAGCAGTTACTCGAGGGGGGGTGAGCAGTTCTTC. Translated: CASSYSRGGEQFF.

CDR3 residues: CASSEGRGFQETQYF. Here the CDR3 DNA reads TGTGCCAGCAGTGAAGGCAGGGGGTTCCAAGAGACCCAGTACTTC. The chain links TRBV2 to TRBJ2-5, with TRBD1 matching 7 bases. Trimming removed 1 base from V and 1 base from J; junction bases left unmatched: 3. The CDR3 spans 15 residues. The germline V gene encodes CDR1 SNHLY and CDR2 FYNNEI.

The chain recombines TRBV10-1 with TRBJ1-5; weak D call: TRBD1 (6 bases). This CDR3 comprises 15 residues. The germline V and J ends were trimmed by 5 bases and 5 bases, with 16 bases remaining between them. CDR1 is WNHNN and CDR2 is SYGVQD in the germline V gene (reference sequence). The CDR3 region has the DNA TGCGCCAGCAGTTCGGGGACATTTGGGGATCAGCCCCAGCATTTT. Encoded protein: CASSSGTFGDQPQHF.

V is TRBV7-8 and J is TRBJ1-1, with D hard to call. There are 13 residues in the CDR3. Germline V gene data show CDR1 as SGHVS and CDR2 as FQNEAQ. Trimming took 7 bases from V and 4 from J, leaving 13 bases between them. The CDR3 DNA reads as TGTGCCAGCACCCCTCAGTTAAGCACTGAAGCTTTCTTT. This translates into CASTPQLSTEAFF.

The chain links TRBV10-1 to TRBJ1-4; D is ambiguous. Germline V gene data show CDR1 as WNHNN and CDR2 as SYGVQD (reference sequence). This CDR3 contains 14 residues. The germline V and J ends were trimmed by 8 bases and 0 bases, with 10 bases remaining between them. The CDR3 reads CASEMPPTNEKLFF. In DNA form, the CDR3 reads TGCGCCAGCGAGATGCCCCCAACTAATGAAAAACTGTTTTTT.

This clone was seen once. The chain couples TRBV18 to TRBJ2-3, with 12 bases aligning to TRBD2. CDR3 length: 19 residues. V shed 1 base, J shed 0 bases, and the junction held 8 bases outside the gene matches. Looked up from germline, CDR1 is KGHSH and CDR2 is LQKENI. The CDR3 region has the DNA TGTGCCAGCTCACCACAGCGACTAGCGGGGGATACTAGCACAGATACGCAGTATTTT. This codes for CASSPQRLAGDTSTDTQYF.

The chain uses TRBV7-9 and TRBJ2-2, with 7 bases matching TRBD2. Germline V CDR1 and CDR2: SEHNR, FQNEAQ (reference sequence). J was trimmed by 3 bases and V by 3 bases; bases with no gene match: 10. There are 17 residues in the CDR3. CDR3 region: CASSFFSSGAHTGELFF. In DNA, the CDR3 is TGTGCCAGCAGCTTTTTCTCGAGCGGGGCCCACACCGGGGAGCTGTTTTTT.

The CDR3 sequence: CASSISGQAYGYTF. As DNA, the CDR3 is TGTGCCAGCAGTATCTCGGGACAGGCCTATGGCTACACCTTC. V and J are TRBV6-4 and TRBJ1-2; 8 positions match TRBD1. V lost 5 bases and J lost 4; bases outside the gene matches: 6. Per germline, CDR1 MRHNA and CDR2 SNTAGT. CDR3 length equals 14 residues.

The gene calls are TRBV18 and TRBJ1-6, with TRBD1 identical over 9 bases. The V gene's germline CDR1 is KGHSH and CDR2 LQKENI. The CDR3 loop spans 19 amino acids. The junction had 15 bases not matched to a gene; V was cut back by 4 bases and J by 5 bases. DNA for the CDR3: TGTGCCAGCTCACGGGACAGGGAGGTTGGTTATGAGAATAATTCACCCCTCCACTTT. It yields the protein CASSRDREVGYENNSPLHF.

This clone was found a few times. This chain links TRBV12-1 with TRBJ2-3; TRBD2 reflects the table's D call only, with no check against the DNA. TRBV12-1 is tagged as a pseudogene. The CDR3 totals 17 residues. CDR3 amino acids: CASSFALSGVSTDTQYF. The CDR3 DNA reads as TGTGCCAGCAGCTTTGCTCTTAGCGGGGTTAGCACAGATACGCAGTATTTT.

The chain combines TRBV9 with TRBJ2-3, with 8 nucleotides matching TRBD2. The V gene's germline CDR1 is SGDLS and CDR2 YYNGEE. This CDR3 is built from 15 residues. V dropped 2 bases and J dropped 9; count of bases not matched to a gene: 11. The CDR3 DNA is TGTGCCAGCAGCGTCGACGGGGGGGCCCCGGGGACGCAGTATTTT. Its translation: CASSVDGGAPGTQYF. The entire variable domain, with the rest obtained from reference TRBV9 and TRBJ2-3, is as follows: DSGVTQTPKHLITATGQRVTLRCSPRSGDLSVYWYQQSLDQGLQFLIQYYNGEERAKGNILERFSAQQFPDLHSELNLSSLELGDSALYFCASSVDGGAPGTQYFGPGTRLTVL.

V usage is TRBV19 and J usage is TRBJ2-1; TRBD2 matches at 10 bases. The junction had 7 bases not matched to a gene; V was cut back by 7 bases and J by 7 bases. This CDR3 is 14 amino acids long. CDR1 LNHDA and CDR2 SQIVND come from the germline V gene (reference sequence). CDR3 region: CASTPSGLANEQFF. For the CDR3, the DNA is TGTGCCAGTACCCCATCGGGACTAGCGAATGAGCAGTTCTTC.

The CDR3 loop is CSANGGFREKLFF. In DNA form, the CDR3 reads TGCAGCGCCAACGGGGGGTTTCGTGAAAAACTGTTTTTT. The V gene is TRBV29-1, the J gene TRBJ1-4, with a weak D call TRBD1 (5 bases). Germline CDR1 is SQVTM and CDR2 is ANQGSEA. The CDR3 has 13 amino acids. V gave up 7 bases and J gave up 7 bases, with 16 bases separating them.

The chain has TRBV5-1 and TRBJ1-1; D call uncertain. The ends were cut back, 2 bases at V and 0 bases at J, with 5 bases in the middle. This CDR3 contains 13 residues. CDR1 SGHRS and CDR2 YFSETQ come from the germline V gene. Here the CDR3 reads CASSFELNTEAFF. The DNA for the CDR3 is TGCGCCAGCAGCTTTGAGCTGAACACTGAAGCTTTCTTT.

The chain carries TRBV6-1 and TRBJ2-1, with D maybe TRBD1 (5 bases). Germline assignment: CDR1 MNHNS and CDR2 SASEGT. CDR3 size: 13 residues. The germline V and J ends were trimmed by 2 bases and 9 bases, with 11 bases remaining between them. Here the CDR3 reads CASSEQGLAEQFF. Here the CDR3 DNA reads TGTGCCAGCAGTGAACAGGGTTTAGCTGAGCAGTTCTTC.

This chain links TRBV7-9 with TRBJ2-5; 10 nucleotides align to TRBD1. Germline values: CDR1 SEHNR, CDR2 FQNEAQ (reference sequence). CDR3 length: 16 residues. With 4 bases clipped from V and 4 bases from J, the junction kept 9 bases outside the gene matches. This chain's CDR3 is CASSSRDRGTGETQYF. The CDR3 nucleotides are TGTGCCAGCAGCTCCCGGGACAGGGGAACGGGAGAGACCCAGTACTTC.

The rearrangement uses TRBV7-8 and TRBJ1-1; a possible D gene is TRBD1 (6 bases). The CDR3 contains 16 residues. The germline CDR1 and CDR2 sequences are SGHVS and FQNEAQ. Trimming shortened V by 5 bases and J by 6 bases, and 22 bases separated the two germline ends. The CDR3 DNA is TGTGCCAGCAGCCCCCGGACGGGAGGGGGGGCGTCTGAAGCTTTCTTT. Encoded protein: CASSPRTGGGASEAFF.

V and J are TRBV9 and TRBJ2-7; 12 bases align to TRBD2. With 4 bases clipped from V and 4 bases from J, the junction kept 6 bases outside the gene matches. CDR1 SGDLS and CDR2 YYNGEE come from the germline V gene. There are 15 residues in the CDR3. The CDR3 is CASSPRTSGAYEQYF. The CDR3, as DNA: TGTGCCAGCAGCCCACGGACTAGCGGGGCGTACGAGCAGTACTTC. Together with reference TRBV9 and TRBJ2-7, the CDR3 gives the full variable domain: DSGVTQTPKHLITATGQRVTLRCSPRSGDLSVYWYQQSLDQGLQFLIQYYNGEERAKGNILERFSAQQFPDLHSELNLSSLELGDSALYFCASSPRTSGAYEQYFGPGTRLTVT.

V gene TRBV6-2 or TRBV6-3 combines with J gene TRBJ2-7; no reliable D call. This CDR3 contains 12 residues. V gave up 2 bases and J gave up 3 bases, with 5 bases separating them. From germline, CDR1 is MNHEY and CDR2 SVGEGT. The DNA of the CDR3 is TGTGCCAGCAGTTACCCAGACTACGAGCAGTACTTC. Protein: CASSYPDYEQYF.

The chain has TRBV4-1 and TRBJ2-5, with 10 bases that match TRBD2. Germline V gene sequence: CDR1 MGHRA, CDR2 YSYEKL. After removal of 2 bases from V and 2 bases from J, the junction contained 5 bases not matched to a gene. This CDR3 is 16 amino acids long. Here the CDR3 DNA reads TGCGCCAGCAGCCAATACCCGACTAGCGGGCAAGAGACCCAGTACTTC. Translation gives CASSQYPTSGQETQYF.

V and J are TRBV20-1 and TRBJ2-7; 8 bases line up with TRBD2. The CDR3 is made up of 11 amino acids. Germline values: CDR1 DFQATT, CDR2 SNEGSKA (reference sequence). CDR3 sequence reads: CVGLAAYEQYF. CDR3 nucleotide sequence: TGCGTCGGACTAGCAGCTTACGAGCAGTACTTC.

The chain has TRBV25-1 and TRBJ2-2, with D perhaps matching TRBD2 (6 bases). CDR3 length equals 14 residues. Germline V gives CDR1 MGHDK, CDR2 SYGVNS. V lost 6 bases, J lost 2 bases, and 10 bases lay in between. The CDR3 loop reads CASRRDQNTGELFF. In nucleotides, the CDR3 is TGTGCCAGCAGGCGGGACCAAAACACCGGGGAGCTGTTTTTT.

The chain uses TRBV5-1 and TRBJ2-1, with D tentatively TRBD2 (6 bases). The CDR3 is 16 residues long. With 4 bases removed from V and 2 bases from J, the gap between germline ends came to 16 bases. Germline V gene data show CDR1 as SGHRS and CDR2 as YFSETQ. The CDR3 protein is CASSPLGRRTYNEQFF. In DNA, the CDR3 is TGCGCCAGCAGCCCGCTTGGGAGGAGGACCTACAATGAGCAGTTCTTC.

The sample holds one count of this clone. The gene calls are TRBV19 and TRBJ1-5, with 7 bases matching TRBD1. With 9 bases clipped from V and 1 base from J, the junction kept 9 bases outside the gene matches. The CDR3 contains 15 residues. Germline loops: CDR1 LNHDA, CDR2 SQIVND (reference sequence). The CDR3 loop reads CASSVGGLSNQPQHF. CDR3 coding DNA: TGTGCCAGCTCAGTAGGGGGCTTAAGCAATCAGCCCCAGCATTTT.

The rearrangement links TRBV11-3 to TRBJ2-3; TRBD2 matches 9 bases. The CDR3 is 16 amino acids. Trimming at V came to 5 bases and at J to 6 bases, leaving 12 bases not matched to a gene. CDR1 SGHNT and CDR2 YENEEA come from the germline V gene. In DNA form, the CDR3 reads TGTGCCAGCAGCCTGCGTCGCGGGGGGGCCTCTGATACGCAGTATTTT. It encodes CASSLRRGGASDTQYF.